Described below is a single TCR beta chain sequence and its context. Its target is not known. The sample belongs to a study of PD-1 blockade in classical Hodgkin lymphoma. Study results and caveats: Researchers reported that CD4+ TCR diversity, though not CD8+, rose significantly by C4D1. The baseline diversity of complete responders showed similarity to that of newly diagnosed patients. Whatever underlies the repertoire differences (possibly disease activity or prior therapy) remains undefined.

With no exception, relapse followed autologous stem cell transplantation in all patients, and brentuximab vedotin exposure varied. Patients' outcomes at their best amounted to complete response, partial response or progressive disease. Generated by immunoSEQ multiplex PCR, the TCRdb table keeps only in-frame clones and is missing some. The sample holds under 7,500 clones, around 80% seen once. Trimming cost V 5 bases and J 7 bases, with 14 bases left between them. CDR3 length: 13 residues. From germline, CDR1 is MNHNY and CDR2 SVGAGI (reference sequence). Sequencing used peripheral blood mononuclear cells (PBMCs), obtained before the second cycle of nivolumab. V is TRBV6-6 and J is TRBJ1-1, with D unclear. This receptor was obtained from a human donor with classical Hodgkin lymphoma. CDR3 loop: CASSPGYTLEAFF. The CDR3 nucleotides are TGTGCCAGCAGTCCCGGGTACACACTTGAAGCTTTCTTT.